These T cell receptor beta chains were read from a single sample in a study of Graves' ophthalmopathy and Graves' hyperthyroidism. TCRdb recomputed calls from the multiplex PCR reads with MiXCR, one row per CDR3 protein. The repertoire holds about 50,000 distinct CDR3 sequences, roughly half seen once, with roughly 4.3% in the top ten. Sequencing was done on a sample of peripheral blood. The origin of the receptors is an adult woman with Graves' ophthalmopathy. The conserved cysteine and the conserved F or W are not part of the CDR3 here. Fields, in order: CDR3 length, V gene, clone size, J gene, CDR3 protein. Clone size is stated in some rows and not others, as once, few, many or a class when expanded.

>11|TRBV14|.|TRBJ2-5
ASSQEAIEAQY
>11|TRBV15|.|TRBJ2-7
ATSRRGSYEQY
>12|TRBV7-2|.|TRBJ2-7
ASSLATLVAEQY
>11|TRBV20-1|.|TRBJ2-5
SAGKPGTDTQY
>11|TRBV10-2|medium-sized|TRBJ1-5
ASGEGWSQPQH
>13|TRBV3-1|many|TRBJ1-6
ASSPNFRTTSPLH
>13|TRBV28|many|TRBJ2-7
ASTSSKGILYEQY
>10|TRBV2|many|TRBJ2-2
ASNHGTGELF
>13|TRBV9|many|TRBJ2-7
ASSVAGQGTYEQY
>12|TRBV4-2|many|TRBJ2-2
ASSPRIDTGELF
>12|TRBV10-3|many|TRBJ1-1
AIGAGAGITEAF
>15|TRBV9|.|TRBJ2-4
ASSASRGGAPKNIQY
>12|TRBV20-1|many|TRBJ2-5
SADSGAIQETQY
>14|TRBV7-7|many|TRBJ2-1
ASSLGPGLAGDERF
>14|TRBV7-3|.|TRBJ2-1
ASSLEASGRASEQF
>14|TRBV5-1|many|TRBJ2-7
ASSLAIGAGATEQY
>12|TRBV20-1|many|TRBJ2-1
SAGSGSFSNEQF
>7|TRBV9|.|TRBJ1-2
ASSRGNT
>12|TRBV30|few|TRBJ2-7
AWSVWSGANEQY
>13|TRBV19|many|TRBJ2-3
ASSIGGRRTDTQY
>11|TRBV29-1|.|TRBJ1-1
SVVPFVGTEAF
>13|TRBV6-4|few|TRBJ2-3
ASSDSGGGYNEQY
>12|TRBV7-3|.|TRBJ2-1
ASSWAGGKNEQF
>11|TRBV20-1|.|TRBJ1-1
SATGGVNTEAF
>13|TRBV7-2|many|TRBJ1-5
ASSPHAGGNQPQH
>11|TRBV7-9|many|TRBJ2-7
AGSVTYDYEQY
>11|TRBV6-5|.|TRBJ2-7
VSGIKGIHELY
>17|TRBV25-1|.|TRBJ2-2
ASSDTGGRGSNTPEELF
>14|TRBV28|few|TRBJ2-1
ASSLPSERGYNEQF
>11|TRBV10-3|medium-sized|TRBJ1-2
AISVTGADGYT
>13|TRBV10-2|.|TRBJ2-3
ASSEEAGLPDTQY
>14|TRBV9|.|TRBJ2-3
ASSYAPGVVGDTQY
>12|TRBV5-8|many|TRBJ1-2
ASSLDRRNYGYT
>11|TRBV6-5|many|TRBJ1-1
ASSYSANTEAF
>12|TRBV7-9|.|TRBJ1-4
ASSSRGSNEKLF
>10|TRBV10-3|.|TRBJ2-1
ATRLGYNEQF
>11|TRBV12-3/TRBV12-4|.|TRBJ1-4
ASTPGPEEKLF
>22|TRBV28|.|TRBJ2-7
ASSLLVEYIRTGGNIIPPDEQY
>14|TRBV12-3/TRBV12-4|.|TRBJ1-5
ASSLSITGGNQPQH
>11|TRBV19|many|TRBJ1-2
ASQRDRNYGYT
>8|TRBV7-9|few|TRBJ2-2
ASSSRWDG
>12|TRBV5-1|.|TRBJ2-2
ASSYSGGTGELF
>13|TRBV7-9|.|TRBJ1-6
ASSQVGVMNSLLH
>12|TRBV29-1|.|TRBJ2-7
SEGSGTGIYEQY
>13|TRBV7-8|.|TRBJ2-1
ASSPPRGSYNEQF
>13|TRBV7-9|.|TRBJ2-5
ASSQRTGWEETQY
>13|TRBV9|many|TRBJ1-1
ASSVEGEMNTEAF
>13|TRBV9|many|TRBJ2-1
ASSAGTSGTDEQF
>11|TRBV20-1|.|TRBJ2-3
RARGNRRDPQY
>14|TRBV6-5|many|TRBJ2-4
ASSYSWDRGLGIQY
>14|TRBV7-2|once|TRBJ1-2
ASSLISVRENYGYT
>12|TRBV5-1|many|TRBJ2-5
ASSLAGGEQTQY